This TCR beta chain was recorded in a study of T-cell memory formation after mild COVID-19. Study observations and caveats: Clones that contracted from day 15 to 85 had balanced CD4/CD8; later expanders were CD4+ biased.

TCRdb re-derived calls from the 5' RACE reads in MiXCR, one entry per CDR3 protein. The data show some 320,000 distinct CDR3 sequences, approximately 15% seen once. The CDR3 consists of 13 residues. Germline-derived CDR1 and CDR2 are MNHNS and SASEGT. V shed 5 bases and J 5 bases; nucleotides not matched to a gene: 4. This clonotype was detected only a few times. Its specificity is unknown. Sequenced sample: PBMCs or a T cell subset sorted from them (not recorded which). This receptor was obtained from a man between 18 and 35 years old who had mild COVID-19 (a few samples of this study predate the infection). Cell type and time point are not known. The J gene is TRBJ2-5, the V gene TRBV6-1; 8 positions match TRBD1. This CDR3 reads CASSMDRAETQYF. CDR3 DNA sequence: TGTGCCAGCAGTATGGACAGGGCGGAGACCCAGTACTTC.